Listed below are T cell receptor beta chains from one sample, sequenced in a study of shared clonotypes between healthy human individuals. Only in-frame clones appear in the TCRdb table, and some are missing; sequencing was by immunoSEQ multiplex PCR. The data contain about a million clones, around 76% of them singletons. Sequencing was carried out using memory CD4+ T cells sorted from blood. These receptors originate from a man aged 18 to 30 in good health. CDR3s include the opening cysteine and the closing phenylalanine or tryptophan. D genes are given only for firm matches. Some rows mark clone size as missing; the rest say once, few, many or name a class of expanded clone.

clone_size: -; j_call: TRBJ1-3; d_call: TRBD1; v_call: TRBV19; cdr3_aa: CASSLPPGQGRNTIYF; cdr3_nt: TGTGCCAGTAGTTTACCGCCGGGACAGGGGAGAAACACCATATATTTT
clone_size: -; j_call: TRBJ2-7; d_call: -; v_call: TRBV9; cdr3_aa: CASSVAGDTTYEQYF; cdr3_nt: TGTGCCAGCAGCGTAGCTGGAGACACTACCTACGAGCAGTACTTC
clone_size: -; j_call: TRBJ1-2; d_call: -; v_call: TRBV6-1; cdr3_aa: CASSEWGGGYTF; cdr3_nt: TGTGCCAGCAGTGAATGGGGGGGCGGGTACACCTTC
clone_size: -; j_call: TRBJ1-1; d_call: -; v_call: TRBV4-1; cdr3_aa: CASSQEDRLNTEAFF; cdr3_nt: TGCGCCAGCAGCCAAGAGGACAGACTGAACACTGAAGCTTTCTTT
clone_size: many; j_call: TRBJ2-7; d_call: TRBD1; v_call: TRBV5-1; cdr3_aa: CASSFEGAYYEQYF; cdr3_nt: TGCGCCAGCAGCTTCGAGGGGGCATATTACGAGCAGTACTTC
clone_size: few; j_call: TRBJ2-5; d_call: TRBD1; v_call: TRBV29-1; cdr3_aa: CSVERDSGETQYF; cdr3_nt: TGCAGCGTTGAAAGGGACAGTGGGGAGACCCAGTACTTC
clone_size: -; j_call: TRBJ2-5; d_call: TRBD2; v_call: TRBV7-2; cdr3_aa: CASSTIAGEASAQYF; cdr3_nt: TGTGCCAGCAGCACAATAGCGGGGGAAGCTTCAGCCCAGTACTTC
clone_size: -; j_call: TRBJ2-7; d_call: TRBD2; v_call: TRBV5-4; cdr3_aa: CASSRTSGGYEQYF; cdr3_nt: TGTGCCAGCAGCCGGACTAGCGGGGGCTACGAGCAGTACTTC
clone_size: -; j_call: TRBJ2-7; d_call: -; v_call: TRBV10-1; cdr3_aa: CASSDGGTYEQYF; cdr3_nt: TGCGCCAGCAGTGATGGGGGTACCTACGAGCAGTACTTC
clone_size: -; j_call: TRBJ2-5; d_call: -; v_call: TRBV5-1; cdr3_aa: CASSPSGAQETQYF; cdr3_nt: TGCGCCAGCAGCCCCTCAGGAGCCCAAGAGACCCAGTACTTC
clone_size: -; j_call: TRBJ2-5; d_call: TRBD2; v_call: TRBV5-1; cdr3_aa: CASSLVSGGAQETQYF; cdr3_nt: TGCGCCAGCAGCTTGGTGAGCGGGGGGGCCCAAGAGACCCAGTACTTC
clone_size: -; j_call: TRBJ2-2; d_call: -; v_call: TRBV19; cdr3_aa: CASRMSPNAGELFF; cdr3_nt: TGTGCCAGTAGGATGAGTCCCAATGCCGGGGAGCTGTTTTTT
clone_size: -; j_call: TRBJ2-3; d_call: -; v_call: TRBV19; cdr3_aa: CASSRRTDTQYF; cdr3_nt: TGTGCCAGTAGTAGACGGACAGATACGCAGTATTTT
clone_size: -; j_call: TRBJ1-1; d_call: -; v_call: TRBV29-1; cdr3_aa: CSVEGRNTEAFF; cdr3_nt: TGCAGCGTTGAAGGCAGGAACACTGAAGCTTTCTTT
clone_size: many; j_call: TRBJ2-2; d_call: -; v_call: TRBV2; cdr3_aa: CASSSMWGNTGELFF; cdr3_nt: TGTGCCAGCAGTTCCATGTGGGGGAACACCGGGGAGCTGTTTTTT
clone_size: -; j_call: TRBJ1-2; d_call: TRBD1; v_call: TRBV5-6; cdr3_aa: CASSEDRGNYGYTF; cdr3_nt: TGTGCCAGCAGCGAGGACAGGGGCAACTATGGCTACACCTTC
clone_size: -; j_call: TRBJ2-5; d_call: -; v_call: TRBV5-1; cdr3_aa: CASSLRETQYF; cdr3_nt: TGCGCCAGCAGCCTCAGGGAGACCCAGTACTTC
clone_size: -; j_call: TRBJ1-2; d_call: TRBD1; v_call: TRBV14; cdr3_aa: CASSPLSGGTGSYGYTF; cdr3_nt: TGTGCCAGCAGCCCCCTATCAGGGGGGACAGGGTCGTATGGCTACACCTTC
clone_size: -; j_call: TRBJ1-2; d_call: -; v_call: TRBV5-1; cdr3_aa: CASSDQGGGYGYTF; cdr3_nt: TGCGCCAGCAGCGATCAGGGAGGCGGCTATGGCTACACCTTC
clone_size: -; j_call: TRBJ1-4; d_call: TRBD1; v_call: TRBV6-5; cdr3_aa: CASSENRGLFF; cdr3_nt: TGTGCCAGCAGTGAAAACAGGGGACTGTTTTTT
clone_size: -; j_call: TRBJ1-2; d_call: TRBD1; v_call: TRBV5-1; cdr3_aa: CASSFGTGENYGYTF; cdr3_nt: TGCGCCAGCAGCTTCGGGACAGGGGAAAACTATGGCTACACCTTC
clone_size: -; j_call: TRBJ2-7; d_call: -; v_call: TRBV19; cdr3_aa: CASSSQSGYEQYF; cdr3_nt: TGTGCCAGTAGTTCACAGTCGGGGTACGAGCAGTACTTC
clone_size: few; j_call: TRBJ2-3; d_call: -; v_call: TRBV7-3; cdr3_aa: CASSVGIFPDTQYF; cdr3_nt: TGTGCCAGCAGCGTCGGCATTTTCCCAGATACGCAGTATTTT
clone_size: once; j_call: TRBJ2-3; d_call: TRBD2; v_call: TRBV2; cdr3_aa: CASNLLAGTTDTQYF; cdr3_nt: TGTGCCAGCAATCTGCTAGCGGGGACCACAGATACGCAGTATTTT
clone_size: -; j_call: TRBJ1-1; d_call: -; v_call: TRBV29-1; cdr3_aa: CSVEEGSYTEAFF; cdr3_nt: TGCAGCGTCGAGGAGGGCAGCTACACTGAAGCTTTCTTT
clone_size: -; j_call: TRBJ1-1; d_call: -; v_call: TRBV2; cdr3_aa: CASSEWRTIEAFF; cdr3_nt: TGTGCCAGCAGTGAATGGCGGACAATTGAAGCTTTCTTT
clone_size: -; j_call: TRBJ2-2; d_call: TRBD2; v_call: TRBV19; cdr3_aa: CASSIDPLAVNTGELFF; cdr3_nt: TGTGCCAGTAGTATAGATCCACTAGCGGTGAACACCGGGGAGCTGTTTTTT